This T cell receptor beta chain was captured in a study of T cell responses to AZD1222 COVID-19 vaccine (dated by TCRdb to the early 2020s). Describing the broader study: AZD1222 recipients given second doses at about 4 weeks or at about 12 weeks were pooled, since spike-specific TCR depth and breadth were not found to differ between the two schedules. TCR sequencing covered over 230 trial participants: 207 given two doses of AZD1222 and 26 given two doses of MenACWY control vaccine. Enrollment into the trials was organized by age into subgroups of 18-55, 56-69 and 70-plus years, and those subgroups contained approximately 150, 30 and 60 TCR-sequenced participants, respectively.

The time point label corresponds to: baseline before first vaccination. The vaccinee samples were drawn from two UK trials, COV001 and COV002, one of which was a single-blind randomized controlled phase 2/3 trial testing AZD1222 (ChAdOx1 nCoV-19) in healthy adults. For TCRbeta chain sequencing, PBMC samples from trial participants were taken at day 0 and at day 28 after the second dose. On the study overall, not on this receptor specifically: A significant rise in spike-specific TCR breadth and depth was observed after two AZD1222 doses relative to day 0 and relative to MenACWY recipients. Most participants were white British and females outnumbered males, and the authors suggested that clonal diversity may have been underestimated. The 56-69-year group was small, and its depth increase did not reach significance, likely because of low power. Conclusions about previously exposed vaccinees were limited because only six AZD1222 recipients were SARS-CoV-2 seropositive at baseline. Because no day 14 peak-response samples were available, the repertoires could be characterized only after the peak T cell response. Epitopes outside the regions mutated in the B.1.351 and B.1.1.7 variants were reportedly recognized by nearly half of the unique spike-specific TCRs. CD4 TCRs associated with the vaccine covered the entire spike protein, and the dominant responses were in regions 160-218 and 743-854.

With respect to this clone: What this receptor recognizes is not known. Base qualities are not at hand, and no much larger clone is one base apart.

The CDR3 regions of human TCRbeta chains were subjected to immunosequencing. The original pipeline was this. TCRs in the repertoires were matched against a reference library of SARS-CoV-2-specific TCRs that had been generated with the MIRA antigen-specificity platform. Breadth was defined as the fraction of unique TCRs that were SARS-CoV-2-associated, and depth was defined as the fraction of total T cells that were SARS-CoV-2-associated. Each spike-specific TCR was assigned to its reactive spike region and to a CD4 or CD8 class using the MIRA data. Log10-transformed breadth and depth values were compared by one-way ANOVA with Sidak's multiple comparisons tests. Sourced from immuneACCESS, this table was stored by TCRdb with only in-frame sequences that have V and J called. A share of the clones is absent; for the studies checked, an unresolved V gene accounts for under half, and the remainder has no known explanation. V and J calls and clone size follow that table, whereas D and trimming were derived from the DNA. For this sample there are 90,000 to 140,000 clones; roughly 87% appear just once. Of the sample, around 5.1% falls within the top ten clones.

The CDR1 and CDR2 encoded by the germline V gene are SNHLY and FYNNEI. V is pruned by 4 bases and J by 5 bases, leaving 5 bases of the junction without a gene match. The cysteine opens and the phenylalanine closes a CDR3 of 14 amino acids. Only the CDR3 part of the read is kept: 42 bases, read in frame from the first base. Recombination linked TRBV2 to TRBJ1-2; TRBD1 aligns with 9 central bases. Sample: peripheral blood, taken on day 0 of AZD1222 vaccination. The TCR originated in an adult in good health. The nucleotides are TGTGCCAGCAGTGCAGGACAGGGGATGTATGGCTACACCTTC. Translation gives CASSAGQGMYGYTF.